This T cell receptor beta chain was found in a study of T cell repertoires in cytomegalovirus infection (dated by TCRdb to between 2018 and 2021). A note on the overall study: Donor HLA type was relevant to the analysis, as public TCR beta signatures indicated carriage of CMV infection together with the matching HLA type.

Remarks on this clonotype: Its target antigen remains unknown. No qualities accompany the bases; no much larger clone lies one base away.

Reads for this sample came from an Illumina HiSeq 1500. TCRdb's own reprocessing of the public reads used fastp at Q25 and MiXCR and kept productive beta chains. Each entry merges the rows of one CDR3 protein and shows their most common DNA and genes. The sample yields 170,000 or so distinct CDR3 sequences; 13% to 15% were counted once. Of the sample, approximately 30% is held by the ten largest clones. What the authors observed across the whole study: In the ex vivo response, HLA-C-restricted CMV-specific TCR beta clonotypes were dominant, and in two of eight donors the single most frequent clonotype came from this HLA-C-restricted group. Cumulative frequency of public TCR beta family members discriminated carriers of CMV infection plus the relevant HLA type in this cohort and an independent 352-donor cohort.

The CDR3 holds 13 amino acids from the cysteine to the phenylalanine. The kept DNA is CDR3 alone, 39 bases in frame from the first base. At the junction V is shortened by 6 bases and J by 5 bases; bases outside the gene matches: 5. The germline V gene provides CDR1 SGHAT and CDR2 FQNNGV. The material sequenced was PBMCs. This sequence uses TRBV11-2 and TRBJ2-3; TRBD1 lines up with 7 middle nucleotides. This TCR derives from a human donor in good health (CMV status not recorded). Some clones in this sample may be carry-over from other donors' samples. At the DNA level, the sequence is TGTGCCAGCAGATTGGGGACAGAAGATACGCAGTATTTT. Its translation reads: CASRLGTEDTQYF.